Reported below is one T cell receptor beta chain. Germline values: CDR1 MRHNA, CDR2 SNTAGT. This CDR3 spans 13 amino acids. The V segment lost 9 bases and the J segment 6 bases; nucleotides outside the gene matches: 8. The sample comes from a study of blood T cell repertoires in COVID-19. The overall study: Samples of COVID-19 (acute and convalescent) were obtained from the United States, Italy and Spain. The cDNA or gDNA used as material had been derived from T cells, B-cell-depleted T cells, or PBMCs.

Methods used by the authors: Researchers report that nucleated cell counts were estimated from reference gene primer amplification. TCRdb's table, derived via immunoSEQ multiplex PCR, lists solely in-frame clones and lacks some. D and trimming were read from the DNA, whereas the V and J calls and clone size are those reported in that table. This sample has tens of thousands of clones; roughly 88% occur once, and the top ten carry roughly 10%. The TCR was taken from a man younger than 45 with COVID-19, enrolled during active disease. The sequencing sample was made of peripheral blood. This chain connects TRBV6-4 to TRBJ1-2; TRBD1 matches at 9 bases. CDR3 sequence (DNA): TGTGCCAGTTCCGACAGGGGGATTGATGGCTACACCTTC. It translates to CASSDRGIDGYTF.